The 4 T cell receptor beta chains below all came from one sample that was sequenced in a study of CD8 T cells in Susac syndrome. When the RNA was reverse transcribed, random hexamers were used with an input of about 0.5 to 1 ug. TCRdb recomputed calls from the immunoSEQ multiplex PCR reads with MiXCR, one row per CDR3 protein. The sample consists of 55,000 to 85,000 distinct CDR3 sequences, nearly 96% of them appearing once. The sample consisted of CD4+ T cells from PBMCs. The receptors come from a human donor with multiple sclerosis.

In its sample, this clonotype was seen once. V gene TRBV10-3 combines with J gene TRBJ2-3; D is possibly TRBD2 (5 bases). CDR1 and CDR2 (germline): ENHRY, SYGVKD. V shed 2 bases and J shed 1 base, with 13 bases lying between them. This CDR3 comprises 16 residues. CDR3 in amino acids: CAISEVFGSGTDTQYF. DNA of the CDR3: TGTGCCATCAGTGAGGTATTTGGGAGCGGCACAGATACGCAGTATTTT.

The gene calls are TRBV3-1 and TRBJ2-1, with D possibly TRBD2 on 7 matching bases. Germline CDR1 LGHDT, CDR2 YNNKEL (reference sequence). Deletions cut 1 base from V and 7 bases from J, with 17 bases between. There are 16 residues in the CDR3. The CDR3 loop reads CASSQGLRGAGNEQFF. The CDR3 DNA sequence: TGTGCCAGCAGCCAAGGTTTACGGGGGGCGGGTAATGAGCAGTTCTTC.

The chain recombines TRBV5-6 with TRBJ2-5, with 9 positions matching TRBD2. Germline CDR1 is SGHDT and CDR2 is YYEEEE. V shed 1 base, J shed 2 bases, and the junction held 6 bases outside the gene matches. The CDR3 covers 16 residues. As DNA, the CDR3 is TGTGCCAGCAGCTTGTGGCTAGCGGGGACTCAAGAGACCCAGTACTTC. Amino acids: CASSLWLAGTQETQYF. The variable domain in full, completed from reference TRBV5-6 and TRBJ2-5, reads DAGVTQSPTHLIKTRGQQVTLRCSPKSGHDTVSWYQQALGQGPQFIFQYYEEEERQRGNFPDRFSGHQFPNYSSELNVNALLLGDSALYLCASSLWLAGTQETQYFGPGTRLLVL.

This chain joins TRBV6-2 or TRBV6-3 and TRBJ2-1, with D perhaps TRBD2 (7 bases). CDR3 length equals 16 residues. CDR1 is MNHEY and CDR2 is SVGEGT in the germline V gene. The V end lost 6 bases, the J end lost 2 bases, and 17 bases lay between the germline ends. The CDR3 DNA is TGTGCCAGCAGCGCCGGGCGGGGGCTAGCCTACAATGAGCAGTTCTTC. It yields the protein CASSAGRGLAYNEQFF.